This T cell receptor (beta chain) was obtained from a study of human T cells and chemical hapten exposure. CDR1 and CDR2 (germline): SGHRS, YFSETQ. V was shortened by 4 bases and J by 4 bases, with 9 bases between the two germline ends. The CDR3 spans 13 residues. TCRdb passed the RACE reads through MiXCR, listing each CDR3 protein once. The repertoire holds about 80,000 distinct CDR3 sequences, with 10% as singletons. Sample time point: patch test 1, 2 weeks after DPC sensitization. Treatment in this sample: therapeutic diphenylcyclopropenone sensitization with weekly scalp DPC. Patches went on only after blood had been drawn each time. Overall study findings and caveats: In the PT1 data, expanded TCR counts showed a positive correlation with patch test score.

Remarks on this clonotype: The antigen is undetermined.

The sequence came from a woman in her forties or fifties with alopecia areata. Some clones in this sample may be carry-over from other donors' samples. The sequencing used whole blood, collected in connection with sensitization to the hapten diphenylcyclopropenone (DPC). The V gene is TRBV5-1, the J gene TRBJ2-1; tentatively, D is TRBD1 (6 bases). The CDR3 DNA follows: TGCGCCAGCAGCCAACAGGGTTACAATGAGCAGTTCTTC. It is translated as CASSQQGYNEQFF.